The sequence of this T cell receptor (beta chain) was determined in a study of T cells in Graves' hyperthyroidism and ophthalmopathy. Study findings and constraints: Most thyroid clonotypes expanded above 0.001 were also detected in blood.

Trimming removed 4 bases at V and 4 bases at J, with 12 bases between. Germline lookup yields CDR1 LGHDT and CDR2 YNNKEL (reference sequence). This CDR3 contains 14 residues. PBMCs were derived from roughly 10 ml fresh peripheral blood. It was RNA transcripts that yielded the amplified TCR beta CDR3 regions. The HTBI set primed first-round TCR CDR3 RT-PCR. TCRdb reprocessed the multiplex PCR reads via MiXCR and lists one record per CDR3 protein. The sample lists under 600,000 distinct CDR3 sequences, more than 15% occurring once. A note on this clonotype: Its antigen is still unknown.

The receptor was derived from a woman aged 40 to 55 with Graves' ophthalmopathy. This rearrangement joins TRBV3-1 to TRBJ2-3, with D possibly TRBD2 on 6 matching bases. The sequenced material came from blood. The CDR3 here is CASSPRGEADTQYF. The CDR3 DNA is TGTGCCAGCAGCCCTCGAGGGGAGGCAGATACGCAGTATTTT.